This T cell receptor (beta chain) appears in the sequencing data of a study of blood T cell repertoires in COVID-19. Study-wide context: Researchers got acute and convalescent COVID-19 samples from the United States, Italy and Spain. The cDNA or gDNA used as material had been derived from T cells, B-cell-depleted T cells, or PBMCs.

Source study methods: Reference gene primer amplification gave nucleated cell count estimates. Here immunoSEQ multiplex PCR was the method, and the copy in TCRdb shows in-frame clones only, minus some. V and J calls and clone size are copied from that table; D and trimming were computed from the DNA. This sample yields fewer than 250,000 clones, of which about four fifths are seen a single time; about 6.3% belongs to the top ten. Germline CDR1 is SGHRS and CDR2 is YFSETQ. The CDR3 contains 15 residues. Between the trimmed V and J ends, which lost 3 bases and 5 bases, there was a span of 15 bases. The specimen was peripheral blood. This receptor was taken from a man aged 55 to 69 with acute or convalescent COVID-19. The genes are TRBV5-1 and TRBJ2-1; tentative D call: TRBD2 (6 bases). The CDR3 region is CASSSDTGGDNEQFF. CDR3 sequence (DNA): TGCGCCAGCAGCTCAGACACGGGCGGGGACAATGAGCAGTTCTTC.